This T cell receptor (beta chain) was identified in a study of cytomegalovirus exposure and HLA in healthy donors. Study context: The 120 validation repertoires, a later analysis reported, used the same platform as the roughly 730 repertoires from the first cohort.

Study outcomes and limitations: In vitro assays verified that a few CMV-associated chains recognized CMV antigens specifically. The classifier reportedly diagnosed cytomegalovirus status with high specificity and sensitivity. Cytomegalovirus association was assigned to about 180 TCR beta chains.

As for this clone: Its antigen remains unidentified.

TCRdb's copy holds only in-frame clones and misses some; the assay was immunoSEQ multiplex PCR. Of roughly 120,000 clones in the sample, about 88% were seen once. Sequenced: PBMCs. The sequence was collected from a man younger than 35 in good health and CMV-seropositive.

CDR3 bases: TGTGCCACTACAGCTTCCTACGAGCAGTACTTC. As protein: CATTASYEQYF. This rearrangement joins TRBV6-5 to TRBJ2-7; D is ambiguous. In germline, CDR1 is MNHEY, CDR2 SVGAGI. The CDR3 runs to 11 residues. V shed 10 bases and J shed 1 base, with 8 bases lying between them.